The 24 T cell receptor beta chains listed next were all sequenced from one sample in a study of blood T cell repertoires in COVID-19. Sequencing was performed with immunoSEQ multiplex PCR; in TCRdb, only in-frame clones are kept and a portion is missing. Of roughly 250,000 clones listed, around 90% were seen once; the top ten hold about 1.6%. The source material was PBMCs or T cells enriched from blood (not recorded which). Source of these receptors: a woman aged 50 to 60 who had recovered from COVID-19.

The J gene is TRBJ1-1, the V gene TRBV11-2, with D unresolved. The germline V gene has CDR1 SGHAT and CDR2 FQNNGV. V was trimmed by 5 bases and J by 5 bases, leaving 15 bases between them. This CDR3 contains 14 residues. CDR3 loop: CASSPTTWRTEAFF. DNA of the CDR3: TGTGCCAGCAGCCCGACAACCTGGAGGACTGAAGCTTTCTTT.

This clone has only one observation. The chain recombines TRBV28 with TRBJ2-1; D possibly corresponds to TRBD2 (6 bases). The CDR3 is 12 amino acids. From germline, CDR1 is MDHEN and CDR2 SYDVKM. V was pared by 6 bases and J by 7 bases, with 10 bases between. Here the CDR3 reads CASRRELNEQFF. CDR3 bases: TGTGCCAGCAGACGGGAGTTGAATGAGCAGTTCTTC.

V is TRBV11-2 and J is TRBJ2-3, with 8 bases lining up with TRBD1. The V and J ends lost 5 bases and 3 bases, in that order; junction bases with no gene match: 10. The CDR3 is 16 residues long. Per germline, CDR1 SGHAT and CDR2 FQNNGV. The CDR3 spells CASSPGTGLGTDTQYF. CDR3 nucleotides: TGTGCCAGCAGCCCCGGGACAGGTCTTGGTACAGATACGCAGTATTTT.

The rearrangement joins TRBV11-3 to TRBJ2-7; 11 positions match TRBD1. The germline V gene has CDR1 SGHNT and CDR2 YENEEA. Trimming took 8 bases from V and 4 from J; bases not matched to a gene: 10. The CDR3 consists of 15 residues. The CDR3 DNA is TGTGCCAGCGCCCCCGGGACAGGGGGTGCTTACGAGCAGTACTTC. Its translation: CASAPGTGGAYEQYF.

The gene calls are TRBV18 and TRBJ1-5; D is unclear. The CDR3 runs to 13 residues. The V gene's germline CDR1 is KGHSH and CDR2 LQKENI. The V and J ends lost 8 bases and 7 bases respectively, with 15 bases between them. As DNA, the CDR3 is TGTGCCAGCACTATCGAAAGCGGGCAGCCCCAGCATTTT. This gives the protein CASTIESGQPQHF.

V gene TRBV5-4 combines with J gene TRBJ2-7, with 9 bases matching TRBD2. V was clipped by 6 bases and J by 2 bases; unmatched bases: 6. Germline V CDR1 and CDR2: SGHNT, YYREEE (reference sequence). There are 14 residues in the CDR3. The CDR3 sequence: CASTNSGGPYEQYF. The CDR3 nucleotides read TGTGCCAGCACCAATAGCGGGGGCCCCTACGAGCAGTACTTC.

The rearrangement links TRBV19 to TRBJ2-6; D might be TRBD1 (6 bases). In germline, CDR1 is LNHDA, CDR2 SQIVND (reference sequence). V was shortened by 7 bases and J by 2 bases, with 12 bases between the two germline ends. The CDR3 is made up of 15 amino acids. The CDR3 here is CASTPDRAGANVLTF. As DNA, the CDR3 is TGTGCCAGTACCCCGGACAGAGCTGGGGCCAACGTCCTGACTTTC.

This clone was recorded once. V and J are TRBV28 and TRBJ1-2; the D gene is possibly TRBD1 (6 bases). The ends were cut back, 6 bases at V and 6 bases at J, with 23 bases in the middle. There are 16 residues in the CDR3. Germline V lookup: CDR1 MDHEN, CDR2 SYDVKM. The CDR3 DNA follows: TGTGCCAGCAGCCTATCACCGTCAGGGGATATTGATGGCTACACCTTC. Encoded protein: CASSLSPSGDIDGYTF.

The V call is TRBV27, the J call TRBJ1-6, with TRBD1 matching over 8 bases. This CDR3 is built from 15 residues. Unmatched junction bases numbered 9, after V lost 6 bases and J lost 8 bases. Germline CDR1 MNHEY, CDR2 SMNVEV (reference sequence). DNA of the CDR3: TGTGCCAGCAGAACCAAGGACAGGGATCATTCACCCCTCCACTTT. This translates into CASRTKDRDHSPLHF.

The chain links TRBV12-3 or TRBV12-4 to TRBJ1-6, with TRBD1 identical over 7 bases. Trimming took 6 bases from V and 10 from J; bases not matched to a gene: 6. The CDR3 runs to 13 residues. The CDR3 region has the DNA TGTGCCAGCAGCATAGGGGGCGGGTCACCCCTCCACTTT. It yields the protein CASSIGGGSPLHF.

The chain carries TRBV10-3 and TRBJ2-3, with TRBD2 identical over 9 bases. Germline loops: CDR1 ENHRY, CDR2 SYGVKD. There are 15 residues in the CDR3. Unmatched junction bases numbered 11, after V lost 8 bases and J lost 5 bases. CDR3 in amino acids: CAIRGAGGPGDTQYF. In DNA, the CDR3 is TGTGCCATCCGGGGTGCGGGAGGGCCAGGAGATACGCAGTATTTT.

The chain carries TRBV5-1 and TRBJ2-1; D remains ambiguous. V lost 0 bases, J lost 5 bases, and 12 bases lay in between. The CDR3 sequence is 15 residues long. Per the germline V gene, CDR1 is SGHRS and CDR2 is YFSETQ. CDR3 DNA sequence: TGCGCCAGCAGCTTGGGCCTACTCCGAGACAATGAGCAGTTCTTC. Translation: CASSLGLLRDNEQFF.

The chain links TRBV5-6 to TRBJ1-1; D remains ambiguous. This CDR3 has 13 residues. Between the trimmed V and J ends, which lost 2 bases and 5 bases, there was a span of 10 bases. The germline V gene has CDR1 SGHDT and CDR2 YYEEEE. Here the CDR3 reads CASSLLSRTEAFF. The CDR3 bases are TGTGCCAGCAGCTTATTGTCGAGGACTGAAGCTTTCTTT.

This CDR3 reads CASSDRGGTSGLSMTYSEQFF. The CDR3 DNA sequence: TGTGCCAGCAGTGACAGAGGGGGGACTAGCGGGTTGTCCATGACATATAGTGAGCAGTTCTTC. The genes are TRBV6-4 and TRBJ2-1; TRBD2 matches 12 bases. Losses at the gene ends were 2 bases for V and 9 bases for J; bases not matched to a gene: 23. CDR1 is MRHNA and CDR2 is SNTAGT in the germline V gene. The CDR3 spans 21 residues.

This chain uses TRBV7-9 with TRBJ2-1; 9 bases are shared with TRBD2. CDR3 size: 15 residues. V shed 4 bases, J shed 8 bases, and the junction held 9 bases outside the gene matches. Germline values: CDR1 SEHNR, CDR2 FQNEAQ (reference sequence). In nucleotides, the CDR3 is TGTGCCAGCAGCTCTGTGGAGCGGGAGGTGTATGAGCAGTTCTTC. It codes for CASSSVEREVYEQFF. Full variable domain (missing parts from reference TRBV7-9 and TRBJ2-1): DTGVSQNPRHKITKRGQNVTFRCDPISEHNRLYWYRQTLGQGPEFLTYFQNEAQLEKSRLLSDRFSAERPKGSFSTLEIQRTEQGDSAMYLCASSSVEREVYEQFFGPGTRLTVL.

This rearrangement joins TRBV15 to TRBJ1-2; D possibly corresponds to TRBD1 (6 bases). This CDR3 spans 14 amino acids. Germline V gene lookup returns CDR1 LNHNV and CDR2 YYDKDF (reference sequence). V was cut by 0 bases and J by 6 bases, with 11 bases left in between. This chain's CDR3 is CATSRDRTGNGYTF. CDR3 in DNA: TGTGCCACCAGCAGAGATAGAACAGGGAATGGCTACACCTTC.

CDR3 sequence: CASSRGTGGGSEAFF. The CDR3 region has the DNA TGCGCCAGCAGCAGGGGGACGGGCGGCGGGTCTGAAGCTTTCTTT. This chain joins TRBV5-1 and TRBJ1-1; weak D call: TRBD1 (6 bases). The CDR3 contains 15 residues. The germline V gene has CDR1 SGHRS and CDR2 YFSETQ. The germline V and J ends were trimmed by 4 bases and 6 bases, with 19 bases remaining between them.

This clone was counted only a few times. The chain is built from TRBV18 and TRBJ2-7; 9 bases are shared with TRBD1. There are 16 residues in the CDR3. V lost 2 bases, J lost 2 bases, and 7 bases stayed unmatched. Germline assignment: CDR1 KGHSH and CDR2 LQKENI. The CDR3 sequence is CASSPTTGGNPYEQYF. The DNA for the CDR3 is TGTGCCAGCTCACCAACGACAGGGGGAAACCCCTACGAGCAGTACTTC.

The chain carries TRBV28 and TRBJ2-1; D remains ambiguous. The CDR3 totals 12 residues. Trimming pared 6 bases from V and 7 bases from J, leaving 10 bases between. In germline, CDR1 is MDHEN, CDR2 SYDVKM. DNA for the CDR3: TGTGCCAGCAGCGCGCCGCCAAATGAGCAGTTCTTC. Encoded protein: CASSAPPNEQFF. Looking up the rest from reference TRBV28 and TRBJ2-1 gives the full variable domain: DVKVTQSSRYLVKRTGEKVFLECVQDMDHENMFWYRQDPGLGLRLIYFSYDVKMKEKGDIPEGYSVSREKKERFSLILESASTNQTSMYLCASSAPPNEQFFGPGTRLTVL.

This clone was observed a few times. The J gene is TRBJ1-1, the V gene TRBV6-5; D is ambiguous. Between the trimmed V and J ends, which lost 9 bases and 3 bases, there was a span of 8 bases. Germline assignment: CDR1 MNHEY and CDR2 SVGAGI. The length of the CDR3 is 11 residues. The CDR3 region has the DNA TGTGCCAGTCTAGTGTACACTGAAGCTTTCTTT. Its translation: CASLVYTEAFF.

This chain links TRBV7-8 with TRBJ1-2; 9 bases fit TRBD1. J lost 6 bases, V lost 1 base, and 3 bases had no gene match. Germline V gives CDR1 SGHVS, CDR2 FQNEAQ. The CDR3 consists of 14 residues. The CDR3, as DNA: TGTGCCAGCAGCTTAGGGGGGGACAGGGATGGCTACACCTTC. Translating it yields CASSLGGDRDGYTF.

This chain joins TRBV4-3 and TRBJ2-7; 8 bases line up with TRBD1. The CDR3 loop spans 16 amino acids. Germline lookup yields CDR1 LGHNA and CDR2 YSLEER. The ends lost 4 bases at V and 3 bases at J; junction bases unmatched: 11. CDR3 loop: CASSPDTGTGRYEQYF. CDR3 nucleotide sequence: TGCGCCAGCAGCCCAGATACCGGGACAGGACGCTACGAGCAGTACTTC.

CDR3 region: CASSTGGASGETQYF. The CDR3 DNA is TGTGCCAGCAGCACCGGTGGGGCGAGCGGGGAGACCCAGTACTTC. This chain uses TRBV11-2 with TRBJ2-5; D is possibly TRBD2 (6 bases). Between the trimmed V and J ends, which lost 5 bases and 5 bases, there was a span of 18 bases. The CDR3 totals 15 residues. CDR1 is SGHAT and CDR2 is FQNNGV in the germline V gene. Using reference TRBV11-2 and TRBJ2-5 for the parts outside the CDR3, the full variable domain is EAGVAQSPRYKIIEKRQSVAFWCNPISGHATLYWYQQILGQGPKLLIQFQNNGVVDDSQLPKDRFSAERLKGVDSTLKIQPAKLEDSAVYLCASSTGGASGETQYFGPGTRLLVL.

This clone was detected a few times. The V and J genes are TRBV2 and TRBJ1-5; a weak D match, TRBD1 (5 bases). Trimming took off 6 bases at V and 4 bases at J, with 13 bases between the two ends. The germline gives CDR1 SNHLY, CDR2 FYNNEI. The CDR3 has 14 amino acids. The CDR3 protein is CASRRQGINQPQHF. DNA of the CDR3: TGTGCCAGCAGACGTCAGGGAATAAATCAGCCCCAGCATTTT.